One T cell receptor beta chain is described in this entry. Its specificity is not known. Library preparation for TCR beta used quantitative 5'-RACE with molecular barcodes. MiXCR was run by TCRdb on the 5' RACE reads, yielding one entry per CDR3 protein. The table has 670,000 or so distinct CDR3 sequences, 15% to 20% seen once; the top ten hold roughly a fifth. CDR3 length: 16 amino acids. Germline CDR1 MNHEY, CDR2 SVGAGI. V shed 0 bases and J shed 3 bases, with 15 bases lying between them. The sample belongs to a study of CD8 T cells in ankylosing spondylitis. General study findings and limits: A motif of 7 to 9 highly homologous TCR beta variants was seen as apparently characteristic of ankylosing spondylitis blood.

The rearrangement links TRBV6-5 to TRBJ2-7, with TRBD1 as a possible D gene (5 bases). The TCR comes from a male donor with ankylosing spondylitis. The specimen sequenced was blood, either unsorted or a sorted T cell fraction (not recorded which). This CDR3 is CASSYSNTWGLYEQYF. DNA of the CDR3: TGTGCCAGCAGTTACTCGAACACCTGGGGCCTCTACGAGCAGTACTTC.